This T cell receptor (beta chain) comes out of a study of shared T cell receptors in the human thymus. Here immunoSEQ multiplex PCR was the method, and the copy in TCRdb shows in-frame clones only, minus some. The repertoire holds some 660,000 clones, with over 75% as singletons. The CDR3 loop spans 15 amino acids. V gave up 5 bases and J gave up 2 bases, with 18 bases separating them. Germline lookup yields CDR1 SQVTM and CDR2 ANQGSEA. A further study also used this sample, focusing on human thymus T cells. Per that paper: Donors were healthy Finnish infants having corrective surgery for congenital heart defects. Corrective cardiac operations yielded the resected thymus tissue. Blood and thymic repertoires both appeared biased in V and J gene usage. Unrelated individuals had highly overlapping thymic repertoires, as reported in related research.

The source material was thymocytes. This receptor was obtained from a boy in the first two years of life with a congenital heart defect. The chain joins TRBV29-1 to TRBJ1-1, with D tentatively TRBD1 (6 bases). The CDR3 sequence: CSVSRGRTVNTEAFF. DNA for the CDR3: TGCAGCGTTTCTCGCGGTCGGACAGTAAACACTGAAGCTTTCTTT.